This T cell receptor beta chain was captured in a study of shared clonotypes between healthy human individuals. About the research overall: CD8 memory received one plate per donor, CD8 naive two, CD4 memory three and CD4 naive three.

CDR3 length: 15 residues. In germline, CDR1 is SGDLS, CDR2 YYNGEE. V was cut by 0 bases and J by 6 bases, with 13 bases left in between. This was a deep-level run. Each replicate PCR on the sorted subsets used about 220 ng DNA (roughly 32,000 T cell genomes). Method: immunoSEQ multiplex PCR; TCRdb's copy keeps in-frame clones and lacks some. The data hold about 580,000 clones, with about 98% observed a single time. A word on this clone: Its antigen is not known. Other DNA sequences in the sample encode the same CDR3.

Points from the study as a whole: Sorted-subset samples were not fully sequenced, rarefaction indicated.

Selected positively for CCR7 and CD45RO-negative, naive CD8 cells excluded terminally differentiated effector memory CD45RA+ cells. The J gene is TRBJ2-1, the V gene TRBV9; D gene ambiguous. This TCR came from a man between 25 and 39 years old in good health. Sequenced material: naive CD8+ T cells sorted from blood. For the CDR3, the DNA is TGTGCCAGCAGCGTAGGGGGTGGTTTCGGCAATGAGCAGTTCTTC. It encodes CASSVGGGFGNEQFF. Filled out from reference TRBV9 and TRBJ2-1, the complete variable domain reads DSGVTQTPKHLITATGQRVTLRCSPRSGDLSVYWYQQSLDQGLQFLIQYYNGEERAKGNILERFSAQQFPDLHSELNLSSLELGDSALYFCASSVGGGFGNEQFFGPGTRLTVL.